This TCR beta chain came from a study of blood T cell repertoires in COVID-19. The study recruited people aged 18 to 89 years across around 24 US areas. Allocation to cohorts depended on clinical history reported by the participants. Profiled with immunoSEQ multiplex PCR; TCRdb holds only in-frame clones, not every one. The profile shows roughly 280,000 clones, approximately 90% of them singletons. Sequenced sample: PBMCs or T cells enriched from blood (not recorded which). This TCR was recovered from a man aged 35 to 55 who had been exposed to COVID-19.

The CDR3 region has the DNA TGTGCCAGCAGTGAAGACAGCGGAGGGGGCTACACCTTC. It encodes CASSEDSGGGYTF. V and J are TRBV25-1 and TRBJ1-2; possible D gene TRBD1, 5 bases. The length of the CDR3 is 13 residues. V gave up 2 bases and J gave up 8 bases, with 12 bases separating them. Germline lookup yields CDR1 MGHDK and CDR2 SYGVNS.